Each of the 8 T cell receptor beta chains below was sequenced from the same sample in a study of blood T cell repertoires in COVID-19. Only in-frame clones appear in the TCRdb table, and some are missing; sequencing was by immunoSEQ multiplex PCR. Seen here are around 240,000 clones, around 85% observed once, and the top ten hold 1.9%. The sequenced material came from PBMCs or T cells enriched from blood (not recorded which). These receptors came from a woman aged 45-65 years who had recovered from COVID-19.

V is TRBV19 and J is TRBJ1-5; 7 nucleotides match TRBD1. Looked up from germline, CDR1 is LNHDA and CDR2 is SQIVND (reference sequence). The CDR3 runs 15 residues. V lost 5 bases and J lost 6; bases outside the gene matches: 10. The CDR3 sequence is CASSSQGTQGQPQHF. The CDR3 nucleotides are TGTGCCAGTAGTTCACAGGGGACGCAAGGTCAGCCCCAGCATTTT.

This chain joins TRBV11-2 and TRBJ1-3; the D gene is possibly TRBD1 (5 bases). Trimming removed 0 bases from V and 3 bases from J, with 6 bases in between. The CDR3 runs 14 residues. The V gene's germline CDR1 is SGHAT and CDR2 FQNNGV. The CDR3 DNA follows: TGTGCCAGCAGCTTAGAAGGGGTTGGAAACACCATATATTTT. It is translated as CASSLEGVGNTIYF.

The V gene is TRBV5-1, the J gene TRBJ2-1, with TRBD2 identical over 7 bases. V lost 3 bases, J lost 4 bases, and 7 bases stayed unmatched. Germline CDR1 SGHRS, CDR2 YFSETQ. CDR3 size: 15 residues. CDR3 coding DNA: TGCGCCAGCAGCTATACCGGGACTACGTACAATGAGCAGTTCTTC. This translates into CASSYTGTTYNEQFF.

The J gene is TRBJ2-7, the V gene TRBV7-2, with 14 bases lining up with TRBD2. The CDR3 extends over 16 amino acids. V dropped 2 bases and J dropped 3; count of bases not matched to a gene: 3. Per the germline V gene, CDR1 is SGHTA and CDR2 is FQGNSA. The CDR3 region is CASSLRLAGGFYEQYF. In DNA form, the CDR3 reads TGTGCCAGCAGCTTAAGACTAGCGGGAGGGTTCTACGAGCAGTACTTC. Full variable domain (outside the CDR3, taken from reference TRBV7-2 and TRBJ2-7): GAGVSQSPSNKVTEKGKDVELRCDPISGHTALYWYRQSLGQGLEFLIYFQGNSAPDKSGLPSDRFSAERTGGSVSTLTIQRTQQEDSAVYLCASSLRLAGGFYEQYFGPGTRLTVT.

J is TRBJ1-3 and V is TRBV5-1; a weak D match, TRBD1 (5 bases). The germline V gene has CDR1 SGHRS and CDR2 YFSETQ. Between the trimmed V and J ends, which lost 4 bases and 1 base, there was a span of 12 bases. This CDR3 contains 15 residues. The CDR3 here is CASSVAGTSGNTIYF. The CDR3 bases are TGCGCCAGCAGCGTCGCCGGGACTTCTGGAAACACCATATATTTT.

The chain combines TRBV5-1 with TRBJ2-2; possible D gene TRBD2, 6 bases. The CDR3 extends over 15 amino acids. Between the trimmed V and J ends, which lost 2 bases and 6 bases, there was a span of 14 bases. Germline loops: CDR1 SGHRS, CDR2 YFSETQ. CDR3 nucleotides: TGCGCCAGCAGCTTCGGGACTCCTGGGTCCGGGGAGCTGTTTTTT. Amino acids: CASSFGTPGSGELFF. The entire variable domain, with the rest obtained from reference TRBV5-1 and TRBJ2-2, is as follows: KAGVTQTPRYLIKTRGQQVTLSCSPISGHRSVSWYQQTPGQGLQFLFEYFSETQRNKGNFPGRFSGRQFSNSRSEMNVSTLELGDSALYLCASSFGTPGSGELFFGEGSRLTVL.

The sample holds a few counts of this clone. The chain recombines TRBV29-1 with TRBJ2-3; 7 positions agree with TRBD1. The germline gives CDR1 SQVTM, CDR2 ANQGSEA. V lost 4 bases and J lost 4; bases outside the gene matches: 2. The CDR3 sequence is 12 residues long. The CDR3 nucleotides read TGCAGCGTTGTCAGGGGGTCAGATACGCAGTATTTT. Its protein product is CSVVRGSDTQYF.

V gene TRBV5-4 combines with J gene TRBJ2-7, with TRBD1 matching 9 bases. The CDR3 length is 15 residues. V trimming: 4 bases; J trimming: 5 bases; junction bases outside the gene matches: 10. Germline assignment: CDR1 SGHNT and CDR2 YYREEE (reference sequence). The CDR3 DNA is TGTGCCAGCAGCCCCGGGACAGGGAGGTCCAACGAGCAGTACTTC. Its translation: CASSPGTGRSNEQYF.